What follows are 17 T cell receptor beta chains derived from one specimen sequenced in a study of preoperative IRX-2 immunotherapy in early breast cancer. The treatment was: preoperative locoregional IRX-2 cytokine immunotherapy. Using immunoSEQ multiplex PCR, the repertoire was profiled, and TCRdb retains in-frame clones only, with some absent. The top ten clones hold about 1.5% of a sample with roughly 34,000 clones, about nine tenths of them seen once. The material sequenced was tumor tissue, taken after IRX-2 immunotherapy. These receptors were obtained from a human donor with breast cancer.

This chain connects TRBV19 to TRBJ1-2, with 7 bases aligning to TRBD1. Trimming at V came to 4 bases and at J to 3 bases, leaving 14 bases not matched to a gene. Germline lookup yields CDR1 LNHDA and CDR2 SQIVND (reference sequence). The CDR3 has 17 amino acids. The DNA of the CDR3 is TGTGCCAGTAGTACCCCGACAGGGAGGCAAGGGTACTATGGCTACACCTTC. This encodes CASSTPTGRQGYYGYTF.

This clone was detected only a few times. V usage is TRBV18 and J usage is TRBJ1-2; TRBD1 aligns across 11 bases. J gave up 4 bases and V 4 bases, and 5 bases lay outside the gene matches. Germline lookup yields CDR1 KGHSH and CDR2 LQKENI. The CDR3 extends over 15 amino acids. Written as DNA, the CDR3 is TGTGCCAGCTCACAAGGACAGGGGGCGATCTATGGCTACACCTTC. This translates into CASSQGQGAIYGYTF.

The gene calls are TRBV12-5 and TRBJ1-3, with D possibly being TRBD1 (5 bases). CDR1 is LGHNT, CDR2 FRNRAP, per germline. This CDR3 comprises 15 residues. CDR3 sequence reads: CASVQGRISGNTIYF. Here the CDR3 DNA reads TGTGCCAGCGTCCAGGGACGGATCTCTGGAAACACCATATATTTT.

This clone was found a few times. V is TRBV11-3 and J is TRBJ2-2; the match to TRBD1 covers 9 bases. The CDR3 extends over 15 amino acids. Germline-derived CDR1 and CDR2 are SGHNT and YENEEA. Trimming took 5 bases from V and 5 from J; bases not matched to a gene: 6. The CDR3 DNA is TGTGCCAGCAGCCTTAGGGACAGGGAGACCGGGGAGCTGTTTTTT. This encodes CASSLRDRETGELFF. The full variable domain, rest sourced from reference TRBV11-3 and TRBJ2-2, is EAGVVQSPRYKIIEKKQPVAFWCNPISGHNTLYWYLQNLGQGPELLIRYENEEAVDDSQLPKDRFSAERLKGVDSTLKIQPAELGDSAVYLCASSLRDRETGELFFGEGSRLTVL.

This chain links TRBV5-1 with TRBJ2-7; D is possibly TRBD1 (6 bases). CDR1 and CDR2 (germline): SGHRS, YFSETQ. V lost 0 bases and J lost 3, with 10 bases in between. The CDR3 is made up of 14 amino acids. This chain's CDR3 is CASSLVGRGYEQYF. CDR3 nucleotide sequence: TGCGCCAGCAGCTTGGTGGGCAGGGGCTACGAGCAGTACTTC.

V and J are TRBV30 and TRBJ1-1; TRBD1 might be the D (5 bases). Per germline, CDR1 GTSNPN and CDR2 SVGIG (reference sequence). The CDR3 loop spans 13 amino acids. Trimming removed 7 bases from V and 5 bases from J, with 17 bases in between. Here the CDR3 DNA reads TGTGCCTCCCGAGGGGTGAGTGGGACTGAAGCTTTCTTT. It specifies CASRGVSGTEAFF.

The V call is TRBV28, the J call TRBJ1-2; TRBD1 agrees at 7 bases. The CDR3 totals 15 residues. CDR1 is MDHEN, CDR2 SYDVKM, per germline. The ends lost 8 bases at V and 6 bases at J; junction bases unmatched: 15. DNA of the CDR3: TGTGCCAGCTCCCCCATCGACAGGGTGGTAAATGGCTACACCTTC. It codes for CASSPIDRVVNGYTF.

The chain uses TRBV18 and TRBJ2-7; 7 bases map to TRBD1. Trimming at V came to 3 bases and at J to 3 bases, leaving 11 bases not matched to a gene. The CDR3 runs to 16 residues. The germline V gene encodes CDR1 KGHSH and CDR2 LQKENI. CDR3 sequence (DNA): TGTGCCAGCTCACCTCAGACAGGGTCGATCGGCTACGAGCAGTACGTC. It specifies CASSPQTGSIGYEQYV.

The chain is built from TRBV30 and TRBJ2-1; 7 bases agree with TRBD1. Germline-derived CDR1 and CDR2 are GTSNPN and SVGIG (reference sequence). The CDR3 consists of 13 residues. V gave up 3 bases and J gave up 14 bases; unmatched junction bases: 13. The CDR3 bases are TGTGCCTGGAGAGATGTCGAACAGGGGAAGGAGTTCTTC. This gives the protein CAWRDVEQGKEFF.

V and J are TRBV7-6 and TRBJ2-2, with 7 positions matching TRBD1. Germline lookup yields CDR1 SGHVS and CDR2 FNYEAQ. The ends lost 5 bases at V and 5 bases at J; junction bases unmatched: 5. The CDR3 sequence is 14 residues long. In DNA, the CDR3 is TGTGCCAGCAGCAACAGGGGTGTAACCGGGGAGCTGTTTTTT. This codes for CASSNRGVTGELFF.

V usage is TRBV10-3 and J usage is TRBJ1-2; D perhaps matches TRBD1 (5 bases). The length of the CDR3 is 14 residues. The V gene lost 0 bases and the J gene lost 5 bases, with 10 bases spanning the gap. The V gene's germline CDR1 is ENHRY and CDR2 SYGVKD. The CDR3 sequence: CAISESSQGYGYTF. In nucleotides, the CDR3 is TGTGCCATCAGTGAGTCCTCGCAGGGTTATGGCTACACCTTC.

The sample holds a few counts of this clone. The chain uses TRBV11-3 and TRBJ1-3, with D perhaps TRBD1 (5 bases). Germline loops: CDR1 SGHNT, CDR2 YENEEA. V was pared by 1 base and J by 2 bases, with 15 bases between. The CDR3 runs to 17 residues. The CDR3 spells CASSLGFGGAAGNTIYF. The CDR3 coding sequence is TGTGCCAGCAGCTTAGGTTTCGGTGGGGCCGCTGGAAACACCATATATTTT.

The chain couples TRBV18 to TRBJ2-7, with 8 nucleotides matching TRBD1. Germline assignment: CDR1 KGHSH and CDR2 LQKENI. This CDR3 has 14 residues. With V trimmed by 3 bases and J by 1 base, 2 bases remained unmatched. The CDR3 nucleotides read TGTGCCAGCTCACCCGGGACAGGTTCCTACGAGCAGTACGTC. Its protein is CASSPGTGSYEQYV.

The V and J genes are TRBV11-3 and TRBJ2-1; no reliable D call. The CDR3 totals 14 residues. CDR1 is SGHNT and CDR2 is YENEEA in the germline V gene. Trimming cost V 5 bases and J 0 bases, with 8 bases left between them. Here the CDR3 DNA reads TGTGCCAGCAGCCAACCGAGCTCCTACAATGAGCAGTTCTTC. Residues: CASSQPSSYNEQFF.

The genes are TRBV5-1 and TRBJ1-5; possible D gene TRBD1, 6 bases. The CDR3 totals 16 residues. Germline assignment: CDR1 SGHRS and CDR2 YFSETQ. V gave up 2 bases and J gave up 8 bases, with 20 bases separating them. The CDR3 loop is CASSFIDRFLWEPQHF. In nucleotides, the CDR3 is TGCGCCAGCAGCTTTATTGACAGGTTTCTATGGGAGCCCCAGCATTTT.

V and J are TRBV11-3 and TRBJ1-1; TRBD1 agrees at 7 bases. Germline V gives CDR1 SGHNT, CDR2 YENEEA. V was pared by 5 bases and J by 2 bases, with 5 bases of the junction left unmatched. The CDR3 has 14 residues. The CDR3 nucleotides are TGTGCCAGCAGCCCTCGACAGGGAAACACTGAAGCTTTCTTT. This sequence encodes CASSPRQGNTEAFF. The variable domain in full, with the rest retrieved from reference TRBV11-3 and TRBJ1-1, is EAGVVQSPRYKIIEKKQPVAFWCNPISGHNTLYWYLQNLGQGPELLIRYENEEAVDDSQLPKDRFSAERLKGVDSTLKIQPAELGDSAVYLCASSPRQGNTEAFFGQGTRLTVV.

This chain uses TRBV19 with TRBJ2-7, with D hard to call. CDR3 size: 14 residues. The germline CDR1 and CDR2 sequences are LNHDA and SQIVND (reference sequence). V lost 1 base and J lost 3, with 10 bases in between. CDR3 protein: CASSIAVFNYEQYF. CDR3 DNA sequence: TGTGCCAGTAGTATAGCAGTATTCAACTACGAGCAGTACTTC.